These 12 T cell receptor beta chains were all obtained from the same sample, sequenced in a study of blood T cells in healthy people across ages. Sample-barcoded 5' priming and a J-beta primer mix drove a second PCR of about 7 to 11 cycles. TCRdb re-analysed the 5' RACE reads in MiXCR, keeping a single row per CDR3 protein. The table has roughly 720,000 distinct CDR3 sequences, around half seen once. Sequencing used blood. Every receptor here comes from an elderly man in good health.

This CDR3 is CASSHRDFYNSPLHF. The CDR3 DNA is TGTGCCAGCAGCCACCGGGACTTCTATAATTCACCCCTCCACTTT. V is TRBV3-1 and J is TRBJ1-6; possible D gene TRBD1, 5 bases. This CDR3 is 15 amino acids long. V lost 3 bases and J lost 3, with 9 bases in between. The germline gives CDR1 LGHDT, CDR2 YNNKEL (reference sequence).

The chain uses TRBV29-1 and TRBJ2-5; D tentatively reads TRBD1 or TRBD2 (5 bases each). Trimming removed 4 bases at V and 5 bases at J, with 20 bases between. The germline V gene has CDR1 SQVTM and CDR2 ANQGSEA. The length of the CDR3 is 15 residues. The CDR3 here is CSVVLSGGRAETQYF. CDR3 DNA sequence: TGCAGCGTTGTTCTGTCTGGGGGTAGAGCGGAGACCCAGTACTTC.

V and J are TRBV5-1 and TRBJ1-5, with D hard to call. Between the trimmed V and J ends, which lost 0 bases and 0 bases, there was a span of 7 bases. This CDR3 region has 15 residues. Per germline, CDR1 SGHRS and CDR2 YFSETQ. The CDR3 nucleotides read TGCGCCAGCAGCTTGGACGGCAGTAGCAATCAGCCCCAGCATTTT. Translating it yields CASSLDGSSNQPQHF.

The genes are TRBV24-1 and TRBJ2-3, with TRBD1 as a possible D gene (5 bases). The V end lost 10 bases, the J end lost 14 bases, and 21 bases lay between the germline ends. The CDR3 runs 12 residues. Per germline, CDR1 KGHDR and CDR2 SFDVKD. The DNA of the CDR3 is TGTGCCACAATTAGGGTTGACAGATACGCGTATTTT. It codes for CATIRVDRYAYF.

This chain uses TRBV2 with TRBJ2-3, with TRBD1 matching 7 bases. Germline V gene sequence: CDR1 SNHLY, CDR2 FYNNEI. The CDR3 extends over 14 amino acids. The ends lost 7 bases at V and 14 bases at J; junction bases unmatched: 18. The CDR3 is CASNLDSRDRYAYF. For the CDR3, the DNA is TGTGCCAGCAACCTTGACTCGAGGGACAGATACGCGTATTTT.

The gene calls are TRBV29-1 and TRBJ2-7; the D gene is possibly TRBD1 (5 bases). The CDR3 is 15 residues long. CDR1 and CDR2 (germline): SQVTM, ANQGSEA. Trimming removed 3 bases from V and 2 bases from J, with 17 bases in between. The CDR3 protein is CSVEVSWTDTYEQYF. The CDR3 bases are TGCAGCGTTGAGGTTAGCTGGACGGACACCTACGAGCAGTACTTC.

The chain links TRBV9 to TRBJ2-3; no clear D. Germline assignment: CDR1 SGDLS and CDR2 YYNGEE. This CDR3 contains 13 residues. V gave up 1 base and J gave up 5 bases, with 8 bases separating them. CDR3 in DNA: TGTGCCAGCAGCGTACCTCTTGGAGATACGCAGTATTTT. Residues: CASSVPLGDTQYF.

This clonotype was seen a few times. The rearrangement joins TRBV2 to TRBJ2-7; 7 bases are shared with TRBD1. This CDR3 comprises 15 residues. Germline loops: CDR1 SNHLY, CDR2 FYNNEI. The junction had 5 bases not matched to a gene; V was cut back by 3 bases and J by 0 bases. The DNA for the CDR3 is TGTGCCAGCAGTGATGGGACAGTCAACTCCTACGAGCAGTACTTC. Protein: CASSDGTVNSYEQYF.

This clonotype was seen only a few times. The rearrangement joins TRBV12-3 or TRBV12-4 to TRBJ1-2; unclear D gene. The V and J ends lost 4 bases and 0 bases respectively, with 9 bases between them. The length of the CDR3 is 14 residues. CDR3 residues: CASSSREANYGYTF. CDR3 in DNA: TGTGCCAGCAGTTCTAGGGAAGCTAACTATGGCTACACCTTC.

This clonotype was counted between two and nine times. The chain links TRBV28 to TRBJ1-2, with D maybe TRBD1 (6 bases). Trimming shortened V by 4 bases and J by 6 bases, and 24 bases separated the two germline ends. Germline CDR1 and CDR2: MDHEN and SYDVKM. This CDR3 has 17 amino acids. This chain's CDR3 is CASSSGGGDLISNGYTF. In nucleotides, the CDR3 is TGTGCCAGCAGTTCCGGAGGGGGGGACCTCATATCGAATGGCTACACCTTC.

This clonotype appeared a few times. The gene calls are TRBV12-3 or TRBV12-4 and TRBJ2-2; D is perhaps TRBD1 (5 bases). This CDR3 is built from 14 residues. V was clipped by 11 bases and J by 1 base, with 14 bases between them. The CDR3 protein is CAGRQFENTGELFF. CDR3 bases: TGTGCCGGAAGACAGTTCGAGAACACCGGGGAGCTGTTTTTT.

The chain joins TRBV20-1 to TRBJ1-2, with a possible D match to TRBD1 (6 bases). Germline V gene data show CDR1 as DFQATT and CDR2 as SNEGSKA (reference sequence). V was pared by 3 bases and J by 1 base, with 12 bases between. This CDR3 is built from 14 residues. The CDR3, as DNA: TGCAGTGCTAGTGGACAGAGGCATAACTATGGCTACACCTTC. It is translated as CSASGQRHNYGYTF.